This passage covers 30 T cell receptor beta chains from one sample sequenced in a study of T cell responses to AZD1222 COVID-19 vaccine. TCRdb's copy holds only in-frame clones and misses some; the assay was immunoSEQ multiplex PCR. The sample lists some 120,000 clones; roughly 90% were seen once. Sequences were derived from peripheral blood, sampled on day 0 of MenACWY control vaccination. The receptors were sampled from an adult in good health.

The rearrangement uses TRBV7-2 and TRBJ2-7; D uncertain. Germline assignment: CDR1 SGHTA and CDR2 FQGNSA. The CDR3 spans 13 residues. Trimming left V 3 bases short and J 3 bases short, with 9 bases between. Written as DNA, the CDR3 is TGTGCCAGCAGCTTGATGCGTCACTACGAGCAGTACTTC. It encodes CASSLMRHYEQYF.

The V gene is TRBV9, the J gene TRBJ2-7, with D maybe TRBD1 (7 bases). This CDR3 is built from 13 residues. With 0 bases removed from V and 7 bases from J, the gap between germline ends came to 11 bases. CDR1 and CDR2 from the germline V gene are SGDLS and YYNGEE. CDR3 DNA sequence: TGTGCCAGCAGCGTAGTACCAGGGGGGGAGCAGTACTTC. This encodes CASSVVPGGEQYF.

The chain has TRBV30 and TRBJ2-7; TRBD2 aligns across 11 bases. Germline V gene lookup returns CDR1 GTSNPN and CDR2 SVGIG (reference sequence). CDR3 length: 14 residues. With 6 bases clipped from V and 3 bases from J, the junction kept 7 bases outside the gene matches. CDR3 DNA: TGTGCCTGCGGAACTAGCGGGGGCCACTACGAGCAGTACTTC. Amino acid sequence: CACGTSGGHYEQYF.

The chain joins TRBV12-3 or TRBV12-4 to TRBJ1-2; TRBD1 aligns across 8 bases. The CDR3 spans 13 residues. The J segment lost 2 bases and the V segment lost 6 bases, leaving 2 bases of the junction unmatched. CDR3 sequence: CASRQGENYGYTF. Here the CDR3 DNA reads TGTGCCAGCAGACAGGGGGAAAACTATGGCTACACCTTC.

In DNA, the CDR3 is TGTGCCAGCAGCCAAGCCAGGGACACTGAAGCTTTCTTT. The encoded protein is CASSQARDTEAFF. The chain uses TRBV3-1 (or the pseudogene TRBV3-2) and TRBJ1-1; perhaps TRBD1 as D (5 bases). From germline, CDR1 is LGHDT and CDR2 YNNKEL (reference sequence). The germline V and J ends were trimmed by 1 base and 3 bases, with 6 bases remaining between them. The CDR3 sequence is 13 residues long.

The chain recombines TRBV15 with TRBJ2-1; 8 bases match TRBD1. The CDR3 contains 16 residues. From germline, CDR1 is LNHNV and CDR2 YYDKDF (reference sequence). The V and J ends lost 3 bases and 6 bases, in that order; junction bases with no gene match: 10. CDR3 nucleotide sequence: TGTGCCACCAGCAGGCCTAGACAGGGGTGGTCCAATGAGCAGTTCTTC. Residues: CATSRPRQGWSNEQFF.

V gene TRBV7-2 combines with J gene TRBJ1-6; D is ambiguous. The germline V gene encodes CDR1 SGHTA and CDR2 FQGNSA. The CDR3 contains 13 residues. The V gene lost 5 bases and the J gene lost 7 bases, with 9 bases spanning the gap. The CDR3 sequence: CASSTNRNSPLHF. As DNA, the CDR3 is TGTGCCAGCAGCACAAACCGGAATTCACCCCTCCACTTT.

This clone was detected once. The chain recombines TRBV7-2 with TRBJ1-1, with D possibly being TRBD1 (6 bases). The V gene's germline CDR1 is SGHTA and CDR2 FQGNSA. Trimming removed 5 bases from V and 1 base from J, with 11 bases in between. The CDR3 is made up of 14 amino acids. The CDR3 spells CASSRDNTNTEAFF. Written as DNA, the CDR3 is TGTGCCAGCAGCCGGGACAACACGAACACTGAAGCTTTCTTT.

The chain couples TRBV27 to TRBJ2-3, with D hard to call. Trimming stripped 6 bases from V and 6 bases from J, with 10 bases between. The CDR3 is 12 amino acids. CDR1 is MNHEY and CDR2 is SMNVEV in the germline V gene (reference sequence). The chain's CDR3 is CASSPLGDTQYF. CDR3 DNA: TGTGCCAGCAGCCCTTTAGGGGATACGCAGTATTTT.

CDR3 in amino acids: CASSPRASGSFEQYF. In DNA, the CDR3 is TGTGCCAGCAGCCCAAGGGCTAGCGGGAGTTTCGAGCAGTACTTC. The J gene is TRBJ2-7, the V gene TRBV7-9; TRBD2 matches 10 bases. The ends lost 5 bases at V and 6 bases at J; junction bases unmatched: 10. The CDR3 totals 15 residues. The germline CDR1 and CDR2 sequences are SEHNR and FQNEAQ (reference sequence).

CDR3 in DNA: TGTGCCAGCAGTGAAGGGACAGGGGGCCGGCAGCCCCAGCATTTT. It codes for CASSEGTGGRQPQHF. This sequence joins TRBV6-1 and TRBJ1-5, with TRBD1 identical over 11 bases. In germline, CDR1 is MNHNS, CDR2 SASEGT. With V trimmed by 1 base and J by 7 bases, 3 bases remained unmatched. The CDR3 consists of 15 residues.

The CDR3 coding sequence is TGTGCCAGCAGCTTCCACAGGGCGGGTAGATACGAGCAGTACTTC. As protein: CASSFHRAGRYEQYF. The rearrangement joins TRBV7-9 to TRBJ2-7, with D possibly matching TRBD1 (6 bases). The CDR3 consists of 15 residues. Germline assignment: CDR1 SEHNR and CDR2 FQNEAQ (reference sequence). V was cut by 3 bases and J by 4 bases, with 16 bases left in between.

The CDR3 loop reads CATSDLDGSISYNEQFF. CDR3 nucleotides: TGTGCCACCAGTGATTTGGACGGGAGTATCTCCTACAATGAGCAGTTCTTC. The J gene is TRBJ2-1, the V gene TRBV24-1; D is possibly TRBD2 (6 bases). This CDR3 has 17 residues. Germline values: CDR1 KGHDR, CDR2 SFDVKD. Trimming left V 0 bases short and J 0 bases short, with 11 bases between.

This clone was seen a few times. V and J are TRBV5-6 and TRBJ2-7; TRBD2 aligns across 11 bases. The V segment lost 3 bases and the J segment 2 bases; nucleotides outside the gene matches: 7. Germline V gives CDR1 SGHDT, CDR2 YYEEEE. This CDR3 is built from 16 residues. CDR3 in DNA: TGTGCCAGCAGCTGGCTAACTAGCGGGAGTACCTACGAGCAGTACTTC. It is translated as CASSWLTSGSTYEQYF. Full variable domain (outside the CDR3, taken from reference TRBV5-6 and TRBJ2-7): DAGVTQSPTHLIKTRGQQVTLRCSPKSGHDTVSWYQQALGQGPQFIFQYYEEEERQRGNFPDRFSGHQFPNYSSELNVNALLLGDSALYLCASSWLTSGSTYEQYFGPGTRLTVT.

This sequence joins TRBV5-7 and TRBJ1-1, with a weak D call TRBD1 (5 bases). TRBV5-7 falls under the ORF class, with uncertain function. The CDR3 spans 14 residues. V lost 2 bases, J lost 4 bases, and 12 bases lay in between. The CDR3 sequence: CASSFRGYGTEAFF. The CDR3 DNA is TGTGCCAGCAGCTTCCGGGGGTATGGCACTGAAGCTTTCTTT.

V and J are TRBV11-3 and TRBJ2-6; D remains ambiguous. This CDR3 region has 15 residues. Germline V lookup: CDR1 SGHNT, CDR2 YENEEA. The V end lost 7 bases, the J end lost 2 bases, and 12 bases lay between the germline ends. Written as DNA, the CDR3 is TGTGCCAGCACCACCCCCACAGCTGGGGCCAACGTCCTGACTTTC. It translates to CASTTPTAGANVLTF.

CDR3 residues: CASSSKNGLAGPDEDTQYF. CDR3 sequence (DNA): TGTGCCAGCAGCTCCAAGAATGGGCTAGCGGGACCGGATGAAGATACGCAGTATTTT. The V gene is TRBV5-6, the J gene TRBJ2-3, with TRBD2 matching 9 bases. V trimming: 3 bases; J trimming: 5 bases; junction bases outside the gene matches: 19. This CDR3 contains 19 residues. CDR1 is SGHDT, CDR2 YYEEEE, per germline.

The rearrangement links TRBV7-6 to TRBJ2-1; D possibly matches TRBD1 or TRBD2 (5 bases each). Trimming removed 1 base at V and 3 bases at J, with 7 bases between. CDR1 and CDR2 from the germline V gene are SGHVS and FNYEAQ. This CDR3 has 14 residues. CDR3 protein: CASSLGGVYNEQFF. The CDR3 DNA is TGTGCCAGCAGCTTAGGAGGGGTCTACAATGAGCAGTTCTTC.

The chain employs TRBV19 and TRBJ1-1; D gene uncertain. Germline V lookup: CDR1 LNHDA, CDR2 SQIVND (reference sequence). The CDR3 contains 12 residues. V was trimmed by 6 bases and J by 4 bases, leaving 9 bases between them. The CDR3 region is CASSPGFTEAFF. The DNA for the CDR3 is TGTGCCAGTAGCCCGGGGTTCACTGAAGCTTTCTTT.

This chain uses TRBV12-3 or TRBV12-4 with TRBJ1-1, with D perhaps matching TRBD1 (5 bases). There are 13 residues in the CDR3. The V and J ends lost 6 bases and 0 bases respectively, with 8 bases between them. The CDR3 DNA is TGTGCCAGCAGCTACAGGATGAACACTGAAGCTTTCTTT. This encodes CASSYRMNTEAFF.

This clone was observed once. CDR3 DNA sequence: TGTGCCAGCAGTAAGGACAGGGTTACGAACACTGAAGCTTTCTTT. Its protein product is CASSKDRVTNTEAFF. The chain is built from TRBV7-2 and TRBJ1-1; 8 bases map to TRBD1. CDR3 length equals 15 residues. The V and J ends lost 6 bases and 1 base, in that order; junction bases with no gene match: 7. CDR1 and CDR2 from the germline V gene are SGHTA and FQGNSA.

The rearrangement links TRBV27 to TRBJ2-7, with 7 bases matching TRBD2. Germline V gene sequence: CDR1 MNHEY, CDR2 SMNVEV (reference sequence). The length of the CDR3 is 14 residues. The J segment lost 3 bases and the V segment lost 7 bases, leaving 9 bases of the junction unmatched. The CDR3 nucleotides read TGTGCCAGCACCCCACTAGCGTCTAGCTACGAGCAGTACTTC. Its protein is CASTPLASSYEQYF.

The V call is TRBV7-2, the J call TRBJ2-7; no clear D gene. The CDR3 loop spans 14 amino acids. Germline V gene data show CDR1 as SGHTA and CDR2 as FQGNSA. The germline V and J ends were trimmed by 1 base and 4 bases, with 11 bases remaining between them. The CDR3 spells CASSLVLFGYEQYF. Here the CDR3 DNA reads TGTGCCAGCAGCTTAGTACTTTTCGGTTACGAGCAGTACTTC.

V is TRBV7-9 and J is TRBJ1-2; TRBD1 agrees at 7 bases. The CDR3 totals 13 residues. V lost 5 bases and J lost 8; bases outside the gene matches: 8. CDR1 is SEHNR and CDR2 is FQNEAQ in the germline V gene (reference sequence). The CDR3 is CASSPDRENGYTF. DNA of the CDR3: TGTGCCAGCAGCCCAGACAGGGAGAACGGCTACACCTTC.

The chain couples TRBV19 to TRBJ2-6; D uncertain. V was clipped by 5 bases and J by 0 bases, with 8 bases between them. The CDR3 is 15 residues long. The V gene's germline CDR1 is LNHDA and CDR2 SQIVND (reference sequence). This chain's CDR3 is CASSDTRSGANVLTF. CDR3 bases: TGTGCCAGTAGTGACACTCGCTCTGGGGCCAACGTCCTGACTTTC.

The rearrangement uses TRBV27 and TRBJ1-3; no reliable D call. The germline V gene encodes CDR1 MNHEY and CDR2 SMNVEV (reference sequence). There are 15 residues in the CDR3. Between the trimmed V and J ends, which lost 2 bases and 0 bases, there was a span of 8 bases. The CDR3 DNA follows: TGTGCCAGCAGTTTAAGAGGTTACTCTGGAAACACCATATATTTT. Amino acid sequence: CASSLRGYSGNTIYF.

The chain employs TRBV12-3 or TRBV12-4 and TRBJ1-1; D is unresolved. V lost 3 bases to trimming and J lost 4 bases, with 3 bases between them. The CDR3 runs to 11 residues. CDR3 amino acids: CASSLSTEAFF. DNA for the CDR3: TGTGCCAGCAGTTTGAGCACTGAAGCTTTCTTT.

The CDR3 loop reads CASSQEIVRGTEAFF. The CDR3 bases are TGCGCCAGCAGCCAAGAGATTGTCCGGGGAACCGAAGCTTTCTTT. The chain carries TRBV4-3 and TRBJ1-1; no clear D. The V gene lost 0 bases and the J gene lost 8 bases, with 16 bases spanning the gap. Germline lookup yields CDR1 LGHNA and CDR2 YSLEER. CDR3 length: 15 amino acids.

The V call is TRBV11-3, the J call TRBJ1-2; 7 bases line up with TRBD1. Trimming removed 5 bases from V and 8 bases from J; junction bases left unmatched: 11. CDR1 is SGHNT and CDR2 is YENEEA in the germline V gene. The length of the CDR3 is 14 residues. CDR3 DNA: TGTGCCAGCAGCGCCTCGACAGGGCGGTACGGCTACACCTTC. This encodes CASSASTGRYGYTF.

The rearrangement uses TRBV19 and TRBJ1-5; no firm D call. The germline CDR1 and CDR2 sequences are LNHDA and SQIVND (reference sequence). The CDR3 runs to 15 residues. The V gene lost 3 bases and the J gene lost 1 base, with 10 bases spanning the gap. CDR3 sequence: CASSILAVSNQPQHF. CDR3 DNA: TGTGCCAGTAGTATCCTTGCAGTAAGCAATCAGCCCCAGCATTTT.